Below, 4 T cell receptor beta chains from the same sample are listed, as sequenced in a study of blood T cell repertoires in COVID-19 (dated by TCRdb to 2019 to 2021). The library relied on the immunoSEQ multiplex PCR assay. This is the immuneACCESS table as TCRdb keeps it, with only in-frame sequences that have V and J called. A part of the clones is gone; compared with another copy, unresolved V genes explain less than half, and the rest is unexplained. The sample table contains about 150,000 clones; only one count was recorded for about 90% of them. Of the sample, 0.5% to 0.55% falls within the top ten clones. The sequencing sample was made of peripheral blood. The receptors come from a man aged 45 to 65 with acute or convalescent COVID-19.

The chain couples TRBV29-1 to TRBJ1-1, with 8 positions matching TRBD1. Germline CDR1 SQVTM, CDR2 ANQGSEA. The ends lost 6 bases at V and 11 bases at J; junction bases unmatched: 8. CDR3 length: 11 residues. The CDR3: CSVAHRGWAFF. Here the CDR3 DNA reads TGCAGCGTAGCCCACAGGGGGTGGGCTTTCTTT.

This chain uses TRBV21-1 with TRBJ2-7; the table gives TRBD1 as D, unverified against the DNA. TRBV21-1 is recorded as a pseudogene. CDR3 length: 18 residues. DNA of the CDR3: TGTGCCAGCAGGCCATTGGAAGGACAGTTAACCTACGACTACGAGCAGTACGTC. This codes for CASRPLEGQLTYDYEQYV.

V gene TRBV24-1 combines with J gene TRBJ2-2; 12 positions match TRBD2. Germline assignment: CDR1 KGHDR and CDR2 SFDVKD. J gave up 2 bases and V 4 bases, and 4 bases lay outside the gene matches. This CDR3 is built from 17 residues. The CDR3 region has the DNA TGTGCCACCAGTGAATGGACTAGCGGGACCAACACCGGGGAGCTGTTTTTT. This codes for CATSEWTSGTNTGELFF.

The CDR3 sequence is CASSLETEPLHF. CDR3 coding DNA: TGTGCCAGCAGCTTGGAAACTGAACCCCTCCACTTT. The V call is TRBV5-6, the J call TRBJ1-6; D uncertain. V shed 0 bases and J shed 12 bases, with 7 bases lying between them. The germline gives CDR1 SGHDT, CDR2 YYEEEE. The CDR3 consists of 12 residues.